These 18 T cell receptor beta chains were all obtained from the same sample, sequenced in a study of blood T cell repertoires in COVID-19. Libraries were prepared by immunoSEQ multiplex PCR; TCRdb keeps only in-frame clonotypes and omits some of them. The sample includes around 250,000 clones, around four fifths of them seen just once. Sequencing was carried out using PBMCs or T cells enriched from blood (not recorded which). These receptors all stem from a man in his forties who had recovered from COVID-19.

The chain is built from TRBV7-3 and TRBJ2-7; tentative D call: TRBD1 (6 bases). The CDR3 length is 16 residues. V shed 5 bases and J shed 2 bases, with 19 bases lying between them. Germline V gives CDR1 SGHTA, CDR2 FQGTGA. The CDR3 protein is CASSPARDKIPYEQYF. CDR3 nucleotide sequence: TGTGCCAGCAGCCCAGCCCGGGACAAGATACCCTACGAGCAGTACTTC.

The CDR3, as DNA: TGTGCCAGCAGTCTCGGACTAGCGGGAGTGGACGGGGAGCTGTTTTTT. Encoded protein: CASSLGLAGVDGELFF. This chain connects TRBV2 to TRBJ2-2; 13 bases fit TRBD2. Per germline, CDR1 SNHLY and CDR2 FYNNEI. The ends lost 5 bases at V and 7 bases at J; junction bases unmatched: 7. This CDR3 is built from 16 residues.

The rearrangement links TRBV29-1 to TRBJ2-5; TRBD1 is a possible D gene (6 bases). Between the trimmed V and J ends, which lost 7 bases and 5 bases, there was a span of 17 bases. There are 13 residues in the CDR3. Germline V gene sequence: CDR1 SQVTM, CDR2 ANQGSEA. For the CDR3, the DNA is TGCAGCGGTGGGGCAGGGGTGGGTGAGACCCAGTACTTC. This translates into CSGGAGVGETQYF. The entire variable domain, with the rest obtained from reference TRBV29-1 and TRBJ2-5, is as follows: SAVISQKPSRDICQRGTSLTIQCQVDSQVTMMFWYRQQPGQSLTLIATANQGSEATYESGFVIDKFPISRPNLTFSTLTVSNMSPEDSSIYLCSGGAGVGETQYFGPGTRLLVL.

The CDR3 sequence: CASSPGGQELHF. The CDR3 DNA sequence: TGTGCCAGCAGCCCCGGGGGGCAGGAGCTCCACTTT. The rearrangement joins TRBV11-2 to TRBJ1-6; tentative D call: TRBD1 (6 bases). This CDR3 has 12 residues. Looked up from germline, CDR1 is SGHAT and CDR2 is FQNNGV. Trimming shortened V by 5 bases and J by 16 bases, and 15 bases separated the two germline ends.

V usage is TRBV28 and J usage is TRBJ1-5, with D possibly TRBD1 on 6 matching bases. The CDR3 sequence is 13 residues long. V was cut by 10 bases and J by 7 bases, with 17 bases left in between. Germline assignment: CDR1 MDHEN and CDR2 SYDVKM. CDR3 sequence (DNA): TGTGCCACCTCTTGGGCAAGGGGGCAGCCCCAGCATTTT. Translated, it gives CATSWARGQPQHF.

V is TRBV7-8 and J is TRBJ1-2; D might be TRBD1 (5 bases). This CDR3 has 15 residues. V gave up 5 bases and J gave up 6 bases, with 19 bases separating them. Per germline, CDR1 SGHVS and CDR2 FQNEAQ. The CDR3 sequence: CASSPRNGRGDGYTF. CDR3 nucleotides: TGTGCCAGCAGCCCTAGGAATGGGAGGGGCGATGGCTACACCTTC.

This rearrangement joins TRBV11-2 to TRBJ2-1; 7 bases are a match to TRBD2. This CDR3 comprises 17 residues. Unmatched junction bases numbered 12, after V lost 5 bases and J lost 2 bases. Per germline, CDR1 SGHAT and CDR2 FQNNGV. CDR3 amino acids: CASSTRRASGPYNEQFF. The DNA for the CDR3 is TGTGCCAGCAGCACCCGACGCGCTAGCGGTCCCTACAATGAGCAGTTCTTC. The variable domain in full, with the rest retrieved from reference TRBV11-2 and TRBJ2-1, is EAGVAQSPRYKIIEKRQSVAFWCNPISGHATLYWYQQILGQGPKLLIQFQNNGVVDDSQLPKDRFSAERLKGVDSTLKIQPAKLEDSAVYLCASSTRRASGPYNEQFFGPGTRLTVL.

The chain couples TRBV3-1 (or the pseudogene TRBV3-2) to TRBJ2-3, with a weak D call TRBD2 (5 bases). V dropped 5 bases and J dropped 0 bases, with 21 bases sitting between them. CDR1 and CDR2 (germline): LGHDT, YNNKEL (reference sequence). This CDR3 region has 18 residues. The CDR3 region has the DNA TGTGCCAGCAGCTCCCGGGATTATCTATCATCTAGCACAGATACGCAGTATTTT. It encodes CASSSRDYLSSSTDTQYF.

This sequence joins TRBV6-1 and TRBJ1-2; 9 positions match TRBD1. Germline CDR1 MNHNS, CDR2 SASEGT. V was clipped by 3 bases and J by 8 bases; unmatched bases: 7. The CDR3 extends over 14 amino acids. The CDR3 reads CASSERDRARGYTF. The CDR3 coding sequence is TGTGCCAGCAGTGAGAGGGACAGGGCAAGGGGCTACACCTTC.

In DNA, the CDR3 is TGCGCCAGCCAAAACTTAGCCAGGGAGCTGTTTTTT. Residues: CASQNLARELFF. The rearrangement joins TRBV4-1 to TRBJ2-2; unclear D gene. With 8 bases removed from V and 9 bases from J, the gap between germline ends came to 13 bases. The CDR3 extends over 12 amino acids. The germline CDR1 and CDR2 sequences are MGHRA and YSYEKL.

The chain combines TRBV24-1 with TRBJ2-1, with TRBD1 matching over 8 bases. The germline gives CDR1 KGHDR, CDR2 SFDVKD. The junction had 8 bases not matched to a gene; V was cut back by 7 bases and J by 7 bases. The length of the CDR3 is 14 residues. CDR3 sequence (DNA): TGTGCCACCAGCCGGGTGGACAGGGTGAATGAGCAGTTCTTC. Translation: CATSRVDRVNEQFF.

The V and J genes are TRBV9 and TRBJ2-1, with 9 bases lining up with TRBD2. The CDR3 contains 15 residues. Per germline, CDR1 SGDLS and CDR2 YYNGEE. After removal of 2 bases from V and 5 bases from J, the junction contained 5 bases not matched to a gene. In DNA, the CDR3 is TGTGCCAGCAGCGTTAGCGGGAGTTCTAACAATGAGCAGTTCTTC. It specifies CASSVSGSSNNEQFF. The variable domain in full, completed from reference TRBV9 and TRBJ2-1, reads DSGVTQTPKHLITATGQRVTLRCSPRSGDLSVYWYQQSLDQGLQFLIQYYNGEERAKGNILERFSAQQFPDLHSELNLSSLELGDSALYFCASSVSGSSNNEQFFGPGTRLTVL.

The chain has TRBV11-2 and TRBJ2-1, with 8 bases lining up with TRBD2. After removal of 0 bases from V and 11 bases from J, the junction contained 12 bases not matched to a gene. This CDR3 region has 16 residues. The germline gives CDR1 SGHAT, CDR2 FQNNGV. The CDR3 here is CASSLEFTAGGPKQFF. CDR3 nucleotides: TGTGCCAGCAGCTTAGAATTTACGGCGGGAGGCCCTAAGCAGTTCTTC. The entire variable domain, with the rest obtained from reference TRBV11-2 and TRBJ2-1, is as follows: EAGVAQSPRYKIIEKRQSVAFWCNPISGHATLYWYQQILGQGPKLLIQFQNNGVVDDSQLPKDRFSAERLKGVDSTLKIQPAKLEDSAVYLCASSLEFTAGGPKQFFGPGTRLTVL.

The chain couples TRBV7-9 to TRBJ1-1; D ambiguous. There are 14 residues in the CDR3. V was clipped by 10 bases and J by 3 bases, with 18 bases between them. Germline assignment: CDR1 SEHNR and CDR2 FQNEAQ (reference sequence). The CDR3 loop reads CATGSPGDDTEAFF. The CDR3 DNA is TGTGCCACCGGTTCCCCGGGTGACGACACTGAAGCTTTCTTT.

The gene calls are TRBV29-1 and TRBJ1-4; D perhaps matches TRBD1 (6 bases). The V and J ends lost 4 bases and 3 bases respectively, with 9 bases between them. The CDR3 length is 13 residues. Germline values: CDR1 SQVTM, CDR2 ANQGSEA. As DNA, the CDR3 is TGCAGCGTTGTAACAGGGCCTAATGAAAAACTGTTTTTT. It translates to CSVVTGPNEKLFF.

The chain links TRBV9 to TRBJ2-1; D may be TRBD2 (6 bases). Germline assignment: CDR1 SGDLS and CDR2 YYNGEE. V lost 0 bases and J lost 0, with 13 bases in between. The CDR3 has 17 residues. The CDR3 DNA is TGTGCCAGCAGCGTAGGAGGAGGGCTGAGCTCCTACAATGAGCAGTTCTTC. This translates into CASSVGGGLSSYNEQFF.

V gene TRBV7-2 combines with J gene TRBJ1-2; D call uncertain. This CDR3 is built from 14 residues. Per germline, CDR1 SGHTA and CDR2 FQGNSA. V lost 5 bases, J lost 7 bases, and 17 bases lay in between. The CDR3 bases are TGTGCCAGCAGCAACGTAAGAGGGTTAAGTGGCTACACCTTC. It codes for CASSNVRGLSGYTF.

The CDR3 loop reads CASSPGQGNEKLFF. The DNA of the CDR3 is TGTGCCAGCAGCCCGGGACAGGGAAATGAAAAACTGTTTTTT. V and J are TRBV5-6 and TRBJ1-4, with 9 bases lining up with TRBD1. This CDR3 has 14 residues. Germline lookup yields CDR1 SGHDT and CDR2 YYEEEE. With V trimmed by 4 bases and J by 5 bases, 3 bases remained unmatched.